These 15 T cell receptor beta chains came from one sample sequenced in a study of blood T cell dynamics during melanoma immunotherapy. The time point was: week 3, after first cycle of checkpoint inhibitor. TCRdb's copy holds only in-frame clones and misses some; the assay was immunoSEQ multiplex PCR. The sample holds about 10,000 clones; 84% are singletons and the top ten take 15% to 20%. Specimen: blood, collected from a patient treated with checkpoint blockade. The receptors were sampled from a human donor with melanoma.

This chain connects TRBV30 to TRBJ1-6; possible D gene TRBD1, 5 bases. The CDR3 extends over 15 amino acids. Trimming removed 5 bases from V and 0 bases from J, with 11 bases in between. The germline V gene encodes CDR1 GTSNPN and CDR2 SVGIG (reference sequence). The CDR3 here is CAWRWGSSYNSPLHF. CDR3 nucleotides: TGTGCCTGGCGCTGGGGGAGCTCCTATAATTCACCCCTCCACTTT. The variable domain in full, with the rest retrieved from reference TRBV30 and TRBJ1-6, is SQTIHQWPATLVQPVGSPLSLECTVEGTSNPNLYWYRQAAGRGLQLLFYSVGIGQISSEVPQNLSASRPQDRQFILSSKKLLLSDSGFYLCAWRWGSSYNSPLHFGNGTRLTVT.

V usage is TRBV19 and J usage is TRBJ1-2; tentative D call: TRBD1 (5 bases). CDR1 is LNHDA, CDR2 SQIVND, per germline (reference sequence). The CDR3 contains 14 residues. V dropped 3 bases and J dropped 5 bases, with 13 bases sitting between them. CDR3: CASSIQGRRYGYTF. CDR3 sequence (DNA): TGTGCCAGTAGTATCCAGGGAAGACGTTATGGCTACACCTTC.

The genes are TRBV4-3 and TRBJ2-3; TRBD2 is a possible D gene (5 bases). Looked up from germline, CDR1 is LGHNA and CDR2 is YSLEER. V dropped 0 bases and J dropped 5 bases, with 12 bases sitting between them. The CDR3 is made up of 15 amino acids. The CDR3 DNA sequence: TGCGCCAGCAGCCAAGAAGCGGACCGATTAGATACGCAGTATTTT. The encoded protein is CASSQEADRLDTQYF.

The chain employs TRBV7-8 and TRBJ2-5; 8 nucleotides align to TRBD2. CDR3 length equals 16 residues. CDR1 is SGHVS, CDR2 FQNEAQ, per germline. Losses at the gene ends were 0 bases for V and 1 base for J; bases not matched to a gene: 4. In DNA form, the CDR3 reads TGTGCCAGCAGCTTAGCACTAGCGGAAATCCAAGAGACCCAGTACTTC. This sequence encodes CASSLALAEIQETQYF. The full variable domain, completed using reference TRBV7-8 and TRBJ2-5, is GAGVSQSPRYKVAKRGQDVALRCDPISGHVSLFWYQQALGQGPEFLTYFQNEAQLDKSGLPSDRFFAERPEGSVSTLKIQRTQQEDSAVYLCASSLALAEIQETQYFGPGTRLLVL.

V usage is TRBV6-1 and J usage is TRBJ1-2, with 10 bases identical to TRBD1. From germline, CDR1 is MNHNS and CDR2 SASEGT. The CDR3 is made up of 16 amino acids. After removal of 0 bases from V and 5 bases from J, the junction contained 6 bases not matched to a gene. CDR3 residues: CASSEAGTGEGYGYTF. For the CDR3, the DNA is TGTGCCAGCAGTGAAGCGGGGACAGGGGAAGGATATGGCTACACCTTC.

The rearrangement links TRBV2 to TRBJ1-5; D call uncertain. The CDR3 consists of 13 residues. CDR1 SNHLY and CDR2 FYNNEI come from the germline V gene. Trimming shortened V by 6 bases and J by 5 bases, and 11 bases separated the two germline ends. The CDR3 DNA reads as TGTGCCAGCAGCCTCCGGGGTGATCAGCCCCAGCATTTT. Translating gives CASSLRGDQPQHF.

V usage is TRBV5-1 and J usage is TRBJ1-1, with a possible D match to TRBD1 (5 bases). The germline V and J ends were trimmed by 7 bases and 1 base, with 14 bases remaining between them. The length of the CDR3 is 14 residues. Germline CDR1 SGHRS, CDR2 YFSETQ. The chain's CDR3 is CASSSGRENTEAFF. CDR3 coding DNA: TGCGCCAGCTCCTCGGGCAGGGAGAACACTGAAGCTTTCTTT.

The table lists this clone with a few counts. Within the sample, other DNA sequences also encode this same CDR3. The chain couples TRBV2 to TRBJ1-5; no clear D gene. Germline CDR1 and CDR2: SNHLY and FYNNEI. The ends were cut back, 10 bases at V and 3 bases at J, with 10 bases in the middle. The CDR3 is made up of 12 amino acids. The CDR3 reads CATRRYNQPQHF. The CDR3 nucleotides read TGTGCCACCCGACGGTACAATCAGCCCCAGCATTTT. The full variable domain, completed using reference TRBV2 and TRBJ1-5, is EPEVTQTPSHQVTQMGQEVILRCVPISNHLYFYWYRQILGQKVEFLVSFYNNEISEKSEIFDDQFSVERPDGSNFTLKIRSTKLEDSAMYFCATRRYNQPQHFGDGTRLSIL.

This sequence joins TRBV2 and TRBJ2-1, with no clear D. This CDR3 is built from 13 residues. Germline V CDR1 and CDR2: SNHLY, FYNNEI. Trimming took 5 bases from V and 0 from J, leaving 5 bases between them. As DNA, the CDR3 is TGTGCCAGCAGTCTGGGCTCCTACAATGAGCAGTTCTTC. Translation: CASSLGSYNEQFF.

The rearrangement links TRBV19 to TRBJ1-3; no firm D call. The length of the CDR3 is 16 residues. The V gene lost 2 bases and the J gene lost 0 bases, with 11 bases spanning the gap. Looked up from germline, CDR1 is LNHDA and CDR2 is SQIVND (reference sequence). CDR3 sequence reads: CASSILQTSSGNTIYF. DNA for the CDR3: TGTGCCAGTAGTATACTTCAGACCAGCTCTGGAAACACCATATATTTT.

In this sample, this clone turned up once. This sequence joins TRBV10-3 and TRBJ2-7, with 8 bases lining up with TRBD2. The V gene's germline CDR1 is ENHRY and CDR2 SYGVKD. The CDR3 runs to 13 residues. Trimming removed 9 bases from V and 5 bases from J; junction bases left unmatched: 9. The CDR3 DNA follows: TGTGCCATAGGCAGCGGGGGTATTAACGAGCAGTACTTC. Its translation: CAIGSGGINEQYF.

This chain uses TRBV19 with TRBJ2-2, with a possible D match to TRBD1 (6 bases). CDR1 and CDR2 (germline): LNHDA, SQIVND (reference sequence). CDR3 size: 16 residues. Trimming shortened V by 3 bases and J by 0 bases, and 11 bases separated the two germline ends. The CDR3 DNA sequence: TGTGCCAGTAGTATCCAGGGGACATCGAACACCGGGGAGCTGTTTTTT. Its translation: CASSIQGTSNTGELFF.

This sequence joins TRBV6-1 and TRBJ2-4; D is undetermined. The ends were cut back, 7 bases at V and 0 bases at J, with 10 bases in the middle. This CDR3 has 14 amino acids. CDR1 is MNHNS and CDR2 is SASEGT in the germline V gene. CDR3 DNA sequence: TGTGCCAGCACCCGAGAAGTAGCCAAAAACATTCAGTACTTC. Translating it yields CASTREVAKNIQYF.

The chain uses TRBV27 and TRBJ1-2; 8 bases are a match to TRBD1. V trimming: 1 base; J trimming: 6 bases; junction bases outside the gene matches: 7. The germline V gene encodes CDR1 MNHEY and CDR2 SMNVEV (reference sequence). The CDR3 contains 15 residues. The CDR3 reads CASSLLPGGANGYTF. For the CDR3, the DNA is TGTGCCAGCAGTTTATTACCAGGGGGCGCAAATGGCTACACCTTC.

The rearrangement uses TRBV6-5 and TRBJ1-2, with D perhaps TRBD1 (6 bases). CDR1 and CDR2 from the germline V gene are MNHEY and SVGAGI. The CDR3 consists of 13 residues. Deletions cut 6 bases from V and 9 bases from J, with 17 bases between. The CDR3: CASSHHVTGSYTF. CDR3 in DNA: TGTGCCAGCAGCCACCATGTGACAGGAAGCTACACCTTC.